This T cell receptor beta chain was recovered during a study of Ad26.COV2.S vaccination and SARS-CoV-2 variants. CDR1 is SQVTM, CDR2 ANQGSEA, per germline. This CDR3 has 11 amino acids. Noted treatment: roughly 18 received Ad26.COV2.S at low or high dose, single or two shots; a few received placebo; per-sample allocation not given. After the first vaccine or placebo injection, samples were drawn on day 63. An adult donor aged 18-55 years was enrolled in Boston. An Ad26 vector carrying the Wuhan-strain SARS-CoV-2 spike served as the vaccine. Sequenced by immunoSEQ multiplex PCR; TCRdb stores in-frame clones only, minus some. The table lists about 420,000 clones, roughly 90% of them singletons, with 3.6% in the top ten.

The input for sequencing was peripheral blood, taken in a trial of Ad26.COV2.S vaccine versus placebo. This receptor was taken from a person aged 18-60 years who received the Ad26.COV2.S COVID-19 vaccine or a placebo. V is TRBV29-1 and J is TRBJ2-1; 7 bases are shared with TRBD1. CDR3 sequence reads: CIGQVYNEQFF. CDR3 coding DNA: TGCATCGGACAGGTCTACAATGAGCAGTTCTTC.